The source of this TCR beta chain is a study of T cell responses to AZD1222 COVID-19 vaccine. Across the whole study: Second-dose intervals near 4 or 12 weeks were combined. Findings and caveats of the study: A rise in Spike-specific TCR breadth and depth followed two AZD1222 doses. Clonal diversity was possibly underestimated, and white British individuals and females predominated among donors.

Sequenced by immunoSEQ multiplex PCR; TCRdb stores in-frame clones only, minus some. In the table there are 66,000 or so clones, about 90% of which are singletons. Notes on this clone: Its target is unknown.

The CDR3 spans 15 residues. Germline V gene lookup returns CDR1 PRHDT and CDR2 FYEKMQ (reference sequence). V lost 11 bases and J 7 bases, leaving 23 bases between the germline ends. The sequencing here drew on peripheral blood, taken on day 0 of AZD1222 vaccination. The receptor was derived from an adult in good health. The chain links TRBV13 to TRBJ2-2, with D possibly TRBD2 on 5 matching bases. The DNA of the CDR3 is TGTGCCTCCGATAGATCGGGAAGCCCCCACGGGGAGCTGTTTTTT. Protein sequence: CASDRSGSPHGELFF.